This T cell receptor beta chain was found in a study of blood T cell repertoires in COVID-19. Looked up from germline, CDR1 is MDHEN and CDR2 is SYDVKM. V lost 3 bases and J lost 8; bases outside the gene matches: 5. The CDR3 runs to 15 residues. In the authors' workflow: By means of reference gene primer amplification, nucleated cell counts were estimated. Some clones are missing from TCRdb's copy, which holds only in-frame ones; the method was immunoSEQ multiplex PCR. D and trimming come from the DNA, and the V and J calls and clone size come from that table. Among approximately 290,000 clones, 80% to 90% were seen once, and the ten largest hold approximately 4.2%. This study enrolled people aged about 18 to 90 from about two dozen US geographic areas.

The clonotype originates from a woman aged 25 to 45 who had recovered from COVID-19. The sequenced sample consisted of PBMCs or T cells enriched from blood (not recorded which). This chain connects TRBV28 to TRBJ1-6, with TRBD1 matching 9 bases. CDR3 residues: CASSFQQGAYSPLHF. CDR3 coding DNA: TGTGCCAGCAGTTTTCAACAGGGGGCATATTCACCCCTCCACTTT.